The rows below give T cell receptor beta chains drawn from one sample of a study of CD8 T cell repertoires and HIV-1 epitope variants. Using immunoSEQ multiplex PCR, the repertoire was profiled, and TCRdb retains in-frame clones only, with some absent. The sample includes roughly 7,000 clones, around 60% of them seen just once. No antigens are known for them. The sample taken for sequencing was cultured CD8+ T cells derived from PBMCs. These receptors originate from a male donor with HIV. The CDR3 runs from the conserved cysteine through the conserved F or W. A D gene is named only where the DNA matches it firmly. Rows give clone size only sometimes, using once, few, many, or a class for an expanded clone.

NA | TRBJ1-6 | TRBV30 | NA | CAWSRGQDNSPLHF | TGTGCCTGGAGTAGAGGGCAGGACAATTCACCCCTCCACTTT
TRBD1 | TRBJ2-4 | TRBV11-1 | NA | CASSLLSGQGRNIQYF | TGTGCCAGCAGCTTATTATCCGGACAGGGACGAAACATTCAGTACTTC
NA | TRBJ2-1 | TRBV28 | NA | CASRPGLIGTEQFF | TGTGCCAGCAGGCCGGGACTCATCGGTACTGAGCAGTTCTTC
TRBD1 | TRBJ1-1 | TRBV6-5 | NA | CASSYPGQGIYQAFF | TGTGCCAGCAGTTACCCGGGACAGGGGATTTACCAAGCTTTCTTT
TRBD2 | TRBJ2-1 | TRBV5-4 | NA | CASSHPSGGAEQFF | TGTGCCAGCTCCCATCCTAGCGGGGGGGCTGAGCAGTTCTTC
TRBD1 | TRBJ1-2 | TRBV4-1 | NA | CASSQDRQGAQDYGYTF | TGCGCCAGCAGCCAAGATCGACAGGGGGCTCAGGACTATGGCTACACCTTC
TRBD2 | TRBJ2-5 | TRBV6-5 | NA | CASSYSGTSGQETQYF | TGTGCCAGCAGTTACTCCGGGACTAGCGGCCAAGAGACCCAGTACTTC
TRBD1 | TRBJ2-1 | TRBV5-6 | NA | CASSLETGGYNEQFF | TGTGCCAGCAGCTTGGAGACAGGGGGCTACAATGAGCAGTTCTTC
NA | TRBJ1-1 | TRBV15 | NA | CATSLGLRTEAFF | TGTGCCACCAGCCTGGGACTGAGGACTGAAGCTTTCTTT
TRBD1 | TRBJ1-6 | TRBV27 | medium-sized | CASSRTSRGHNSPLHF | TGTGCCAGCAGCAGGACTAGCAGGGGGCATAATTCACCCCTCCACTTT
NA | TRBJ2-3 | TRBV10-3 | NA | CAISDGEQASDTQYF | TGTGCCATCAGTGATGGCGAACAGGCGTCAGATACGCAGTATTTT
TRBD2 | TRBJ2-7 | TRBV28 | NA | CASSFLAELYEQYF | TGTGCCAGCAGCTTCCTAGCGGAGTTATACGAGCAGTACTTC
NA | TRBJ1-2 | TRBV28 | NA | CASSFAGPRGGYTF | TGTGCCAGCAGTTTCGCCGGACCCAGGGGTGGCTACACCTTC
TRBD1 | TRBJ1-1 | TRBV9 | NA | CASSPRQGDNTEAFF | TGTGCCAGCAGCCCTCGACAGGGTGATAACACTGAAGCTTTCTTT
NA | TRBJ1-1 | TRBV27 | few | CAAGGSVSTEAFF | TGTGCCGCCGGGGGGAGCGTGAGCACTGAAGCTTTCTTT
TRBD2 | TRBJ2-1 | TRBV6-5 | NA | CASSYSASGSGNEQFF | TGTGCCAGCAGTTACTCGGCTAGCGGGAGCGGCAATGAGCAGTTCTTC
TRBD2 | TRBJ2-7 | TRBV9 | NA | CASSVTSGGAPEQYF | TGTGCCAGCAGCGTAACTAGCGGGGGGGCTCCCGAGCAGTACTTC
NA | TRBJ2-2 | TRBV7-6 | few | CASSSLASQSGELFF | TGTGCCAGCAGCTCCCTTGCTAGTCAATCCGGGGAGCTGTTTTTT
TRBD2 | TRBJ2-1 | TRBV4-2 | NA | CASSQLASGSRGYNEQFF | TGTGCCAGCAGCCAACTGGCTAGCGGGAGTCGGGGCTACAATGAGCAGTTCTTC
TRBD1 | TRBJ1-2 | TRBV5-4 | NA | CASSLIGQGADGYTF | TGTGCCAGCAGCTTGATAGGACAGGGGGCCGATGGCTACACCTTC
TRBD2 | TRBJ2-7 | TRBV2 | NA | CASQHGAGLGEQYF | TGTGCCAGCCAGCACGGAGCGGGGCTTGGGGAGCAGTACTTC
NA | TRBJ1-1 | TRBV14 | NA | CASSLHQNTEAFF | TGTGCCAGCAGCCTCCACCAGAACACTGAAGCTTTCTTT
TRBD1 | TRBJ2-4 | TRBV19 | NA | CASSIGTGSKNIQYF | TGTGCCAGTAGTATTGGGACAGGGTCCAAAAACATTCAGTACTTC
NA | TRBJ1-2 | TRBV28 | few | CASSLWQRDGYTF | TGTGCCAGCAGTTTATGGCAGCGCGATGGCTACACCTTC
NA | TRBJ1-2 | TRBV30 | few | CAWSEGVELYGYTF | TGTGCCTGGAGTGAGGGGGTAGAGCTATATGGCTACACCTTC
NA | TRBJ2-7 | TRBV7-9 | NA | CASSSIQGYEQYF | TGTGCCAGCAGCTCTATACAGGGCTACGAGCAGTACTTC
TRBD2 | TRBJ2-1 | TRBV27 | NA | CASSLSSGDYNEQFF | TGTGCCAGCAGTTTATCGAGCGGGGACTACAATGAGCAGTTCTTC
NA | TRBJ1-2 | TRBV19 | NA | CASNSVGQLANYGYTF | TGTGCCAGTAACTCGGTGGGTCAGTTAGCTAACTATGGCTACACCTTC
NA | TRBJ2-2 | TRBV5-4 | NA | CASSLARRGRTGELFF | TGTGCCAGCAGCTTGGCACGGAGGGGGCGCACCGGGGAGCTGTTTTTT
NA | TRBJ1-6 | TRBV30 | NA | CAWSRPQGESSPLHF | TGTGCCTGGAGTAGACCTCAGGGAGAGAGTTCACCCCTCCACTTT
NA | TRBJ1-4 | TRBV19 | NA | CASSSGGDEKLFF | TGTGCCAGTAGTTCGGGGGGTGACGAAAAACTGTTTTTT
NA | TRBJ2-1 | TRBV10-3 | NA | CAISEPQGRSYNEQFF | TGTGCCATCAGTGAACCCCAGGGACGCTCCTACAATGAGCAGTTCTTC
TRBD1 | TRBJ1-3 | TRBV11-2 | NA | CASREGQGTNTIYF | TGTGCCAGCAGGGAGGGACAGGGAACAAACACCATATATTTT
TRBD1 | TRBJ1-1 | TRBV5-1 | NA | CASSLKGADTEAFF | TGCGCCAGCAGCTTGAAGGGGGCGGACACTGAAGCTTTCTTT
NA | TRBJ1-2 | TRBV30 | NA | CAWSGRDAWTYGYTF | TGTGCCTGGAGTGGACGGGACGCTTGGACCTATGGCTACACCTTC
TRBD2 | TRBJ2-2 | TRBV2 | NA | CASSGTSGNTGELFF | TGTGCCAGCAGTGGGACTAGCGGCAACACCGGGGAGCTGTTTTTT
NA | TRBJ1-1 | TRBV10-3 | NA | CAISEPPSLNTEAFF | TGTGCCATCAGTGAACCCCCGAGTTTGAACACTGAAGCTTTCTTT
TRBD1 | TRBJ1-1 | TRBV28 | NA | CASSLEGATEAFF | TGTGCCAGCAGTTTAGAGGGGGCAACTGAAGCTTTCTTT
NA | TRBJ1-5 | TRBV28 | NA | CASNSDAWPYSNQPQHF | TGTGCCAGCAATTCGGACGCCTGGCCCTATAGCAATCAGCCCCAGCATTTT
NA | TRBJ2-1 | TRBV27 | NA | CASSLDSLTSSYNEQFF | TGTGCCAGCAGTTTAGATTCCCTTACCAGCTCCTACAATGAGCAGTTCTTC
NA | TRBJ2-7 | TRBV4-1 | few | CASSQDPAGMTYEQYF | TGCGCCAGCAGCCAAGATCCCGCAGGGATGACCTACGAGCAGTACTTC
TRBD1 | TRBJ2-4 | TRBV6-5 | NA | CASSYSGQPRGNIQYF | TGTGCCAGCAGTTACTCGGGACAGCCCAGGGGAAACATTCAGTACTTC